This TCR beta chain was observed in a study of CD8+CD57+ T cells in acquired aplastic anemia. In the study overall: The DNA of sorted CD4+ and CD8+ cells averaged approximately 3.4 ug.

The sample holds a few counts of this clonotype. Antigen: not known. Genomic DNA templated the TCR beta VDJ and CDR3 profiling. TCRdb re-analysed the reads in MiXCR, keeping a single row per CDR3 protein. In the table there are a few hundred thousand distinct CDR3 sequences, 55% to 65% of which are singletons. Study outcomes and limitations: Controls did not differ significantly from patients in CD8+ Simpson's diversity. Patients and controls shared 25 to 30 CD8+ CDR3 sequences, highly expressed in patients.

Trimming cost V 0 bases and J 7 bases, with 21 bases left between them. There are 17 residues in the CDR3. CDR1 is SEHNR and CDR2 is FQNEAQ in the germline V gene (reference sequence). The chain links TRBV7-9 to TRBJ1-2; D may be TRBD1 (5 bases). This receptor was obtained from a human donor with severe aplastic anemia or a healthy control (not recorded which). Sequencing input: sorted CD4+, CD8+, or CD8+CD57+ T cells (not recorded which) from PBMCs. Here the CDR3 DNA reads TGTGCCAGCAGCTTAGCGGGGGGTTTTGGGAATATTCTTGGCTACACCTTC. This translates into CASSLAGGFGNILGYTF.